Listed below are T cell receptor beta chains from one sample, sequenced in a study of blood T cell repertoires in COVID-19. Clones were sequenced by immunoSEQ multiplex PCR, and TCRdb holds only the in-frame ones, with some missing. The profile covers around 45,000 clones, with 69% appearing a single time and about 5.9% taken by the ten largest. Sequenced: peripheral blood. The receptors stem from a man at least 80 years old with acute or convalescent COVID-19. CDR3s include the opening cysteine and the closing phenylalanine or tryptophan.

J gene: TRBJ2-2; V gene: TRBV20-1; CDR3 protein: CSASDRGQGNTGELFF
J gene: TRBJ2-3; V gene: TRBV13; CDR3 protein: CASSLAGSTDTQYF
J gene: TRBJ2-1; V gene: TRBV5-6; CDR3 protein: CASSSYRVPLGEQFF
J gene: TRBJ2-5; V gene: TRBV15; CDR3 protein: CATSGREGGETQYF
J gene: TRBJ2-1; V gene: TRBV10-1; CDR3 protein: CAGSESGLGQFF
J gene: TRBJ1-1; V gene: TRBV5-8; CDR3 protein: CASSFGERDTEAFF
J gene: TRBJ2-3; V gene: TRBV7-8; CDR3 protein: CASSLVSGGDTDTQYF
J gene: TRBJ2-5; V gene: TRBV5-1; CDR3 protein: CASSLLYQETQYF
J gene: TRBJ2-1; V gene: TRBV7-8; CDR3 protein: CASSLKASGLAHYNEQFF
J gene: TRBJ1-6; V gene: TRBV30; CDR3 protein: CAWSVADRVNSPLHF
J gene: TRBJ2-5; V gene: TRBV27; CDR3 protein: CASNGQETQYF
J gene: TRBJ2-7; V gene: TRBV7-2; CDR3 protein: CASSSRRAYEQYF
J gene: TRBJ1-1; V gene: TRBV19; CDR3 protein: CASISGHPEAFF
J gene: TRBJ2-7; V gene: TRBV30; CDR3 protein: CAWRGGARSYEQYF
J gene: TRBJ1-5; V gene: TRBV3-1/TRBV3-2; CDR3 protein: CASSPQGSNQPQHF
J gene: TRBJ2-1; V gene: TRBV18; CDR3 protein: CASSLALAGDYNEQFF
J gene: TRBJ2-1; V gene: TRBV5-8; CDR3 protein: CASSQASGHYNEQFF
J gene: TRBJ2-4; V gene: TRBV5-4; CDR3 protein: CASSPDRERTIQYF
J gene: TRBJ1-2; V gene: TRBV7-9; CDR3 protein: CASSLGSGQGEGYTF
J gene: TRBJ2-7; V gene: TRBV7-2; CDR3 protein: CASSFDLAGVYEQYF
J gene: TRBJ1-2; V gene: TRBV11-3; CDR3 protein: CASRIRFRDTLGDYGYTF
J gene: TRBJ1-2; V gene: TRBV5-1; CDR3 protein: CASSREAYGYTF
J gene: TRBJ2-7; V gene: TRBV11-3; CDR3 protein: CASSDRQGSYEQYF
J gene: TRBJ1-6; V gene: TRBV9; CDR3 protein: CAKRQSSNSPLHF
J gene: TRBJ2-5; V gene: TRBV19; CDR3 protein: CASSIVTQETQYF
J gene: TRBJ1-4; V gene: TRBV18; CDR3 protein: CASSPRAGGSADEKLFF
J gene: TRBJ2-5; V gene: TRBV13; CDR3 protein: CASSPTGGSETQYF
J gene: TRBJ2-5; V gene: TRBV29-1; CDR3 protein: CSAPGGPLQETQYF
J gene: TRBJ2-7; V gene: TRBV7-8; CDR3 protein: CASSLLGTGGSNEQYF
J gene: TRBJ2-1; V gene: TRBV27; CDR3 protein: CASTPRAGGPYNEQFF
J gene: TRBJ2-1; V gene: TRBV5-1; CDR3 protein: CASSPSSRAGGNGYNEQFF
J gene: TRBJ2-1; V gene: TRBV19; CDR3 protein: CASSISRIYNEQFF
J gene: TRBJ2-1; V gene: TRBV5-1; CDR3 protein: CASSLLAGSYNEQFF
J gene: TRBJ1-1; V gene: TRBV19; CDR3 protein: CASSRTGGYTEAFF
J gene: TRBJ2-5; V gene: TRBV11-3; CDR3 protein: CASSPTSAQETQYF
J gene: TRBJ1-1; V gene: TRBV6-5; CDR3 protein: CASRTGRRGAFF
J gene: TRBJ1-6; V gene: TRBV27; CDR3 protein: CASSKGLDNSPLHF
J gene: TRBJ2-3; V gene: TRBV6-5; CDR3 protein: CASSSWTGSGTDTQYF
J gene: TRBJ1-3; V gene: TRBV7-9; CDR3 protein: CASSTGTFRSSGNTIYF
J gene: TRBJ1-5; V gene: TRBV9; CDR3 protein: CASSVLPQHF
J gene: TRBJ2-3; V gene: TRBV29-1; CDR3 protein: CSSLVDSSSTDTQYF
J gene: TRBJ1-4; V gene: TRBV9; CDR3 protein: CASSPTSPATNEKLFF
J gene: TRBJ2-2; V gene: TRBV24-1; CDR3 protein: CATSDSGSLTGELFF
J gene: TRBJ2-7; V gene: TRBV27; CDR3 protein: CASSFLGQGRGEQYF
J gene: TRBJ1-3; V gene: TRBV7-9; CDR3 protein: CASSPSTGKGNTIYF